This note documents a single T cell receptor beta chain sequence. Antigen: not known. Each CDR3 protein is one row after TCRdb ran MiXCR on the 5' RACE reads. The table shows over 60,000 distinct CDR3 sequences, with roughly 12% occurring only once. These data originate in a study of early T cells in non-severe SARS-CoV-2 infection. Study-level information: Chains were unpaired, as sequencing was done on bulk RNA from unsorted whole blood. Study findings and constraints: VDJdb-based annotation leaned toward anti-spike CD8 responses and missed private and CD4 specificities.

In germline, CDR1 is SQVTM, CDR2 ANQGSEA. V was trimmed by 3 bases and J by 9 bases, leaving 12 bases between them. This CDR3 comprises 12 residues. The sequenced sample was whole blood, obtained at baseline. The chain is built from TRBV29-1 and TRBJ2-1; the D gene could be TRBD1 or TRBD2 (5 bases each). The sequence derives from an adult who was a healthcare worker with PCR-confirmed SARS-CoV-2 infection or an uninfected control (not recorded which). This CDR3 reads CSVEGRIFEQFF. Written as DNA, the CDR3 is TGCAGCGTTGAGGGACGGATTTTTGAGCAGTTCTTC.